This TCR beta chain was recovered during a study of cytotoxic CD8 clonotypes in ibrutinib-treated CLL. Across the study: Among patients, some 24 responded partially and 2 completely; around 15 then stayed remitted and some twelve progressed after median roughly 68 months. General study points: Whereas clonality rose at ibrutinib response, it declined toward baseline at progression. The study found baseline clonality above age-matched healthy donors, tracking circulating CD8+ T-cell counts.

Sequenced by immunoSEQ multiplex PCR; TCRdb stores in-frame clones only, minus some. The sample lists approximately 300,000 clones; about 80% were seen once. Turning to this clone: Its matching antigen is unknown.

V shed 5 bases and J shed 2 bases, with 13 bases lying between them. Germline V gives CDR1 SNHLY, CDR2 FYNNEI. This CDR3 has 14 residues. Genomic DNA in a quantity of 2 to 2.5 micrograms was derived from cryopreserved PBMCs for TCR beta libraries. The sequencing used PBMCs, collected before ibrutinib treatment. The V gene is TRBV2, the J gene TRBJ2-7; perhaps TRBD2 as D (6 bases). The receptor was isolated from a human donor with chronic lymphocytic leukemia. The CDR3 sequence is CASSLGLPPYEQYF. The CDR3 DNA follows: TGTGCCAGCAGTCTGGGACTTCCACCCTACGAGCAGTACTTC.